This TCR beta chain was recorded in a study of cytomegalovirus exposure and HLA in healthy donors. Overall study findings and caveats: It was reportedly the case that the classifier diagnosed cytomegalovirus status with high specificity and sensitivity.

The germline V gene encodes CDR1 SGHRS and CDR2 YFSETQ. This CDR3 region has 14 residues. J lost 9 bases, V lost 6 bases, and 7 bases had no gene match. Those who donated were healthy bone marrow donors. Nominally healthy donors were sampled, though unrecorded immune exposures were likely. PCR primers comprised 60 Vbeta and 13 Jbeta primers. TCRdb's copy holds only in-frame clones and misses some; the assay was immunoSEQ multiplex PCR. The data show about 110,000 clones, with around 80% seen just once and roughly 6% held by the top ten. Comment on this clone: Its specificity is unknown. Other DNA sequences of this sample code for an identical CDR3.

The TCR was taken from a woman aged 45-59 years in good health and CMV-seropositive. This rearrangement joins TRBV5-1 to TRBJ2-1; TRBD2 matches 12 bases. Source material: PBMCs. The chain's CDR3 is CASKALAGGPEQFF. In DNA, the CDR3 is TGCGCCAGCAAAGCTCTAGCGGGGGGGCCTGAGCAGTTCTTC.